The clone carrying this T cell receptor beta chain was seen many times. This CDR3 contains 13 residues. V was pared by 6 bases and J by 5 bases, with 13 bases between. As to time point: newly diagnosed GD, antithyroid drugs for less than 3 months. Extracted RNA from PBMCs served as the source of the TCR library. American Thyroid Association guidelines defined how Graves' disease was diagnosed. This entry belongs to a study of regulatory T cells in long-lasting Graves disease. Both iRepertoire HTBI primers and Arm-PCR of CDR3 regions were used to build the TCR beta libraries. TCRdb re-derived calls from the multiplex PCR reads in MiXCR, one entry per CDR3 protein. The sample shows approximately 440,000 distinct CDR3 sequences, roughly 15% of them seen only once. These data were also filed under a second study, of T cells in Graves' hyperthyroidism and ophthalmopathy. From that paper: Progression to ophthalmopathy was predicted a median of about 6.6 months early.

Sample: peripheral blood mononuclear cells (PBMCs), taken at new diagnosis, from a patient treated with antithyroid drugs. This sequence originates from a man aged 35-49 years with Graves disease. The chain carries TRBV12-3 or TRBV12-4 and TRBJ1-2; D may be TRBD1 (6 bases). The CDR3 region has the DNA TGTGCCAGCAGGGAGGGGGGAGCTTATGGCTACACCTTC. This translates into CASREGGAYGYTF.